These 12 T cell receptor beta chains originate from one sample sequenced in a study of blood T cells in healthy people across ages. Then a second PCR, running about 6 to 12 cycles, was carried out with a sample-barcoded 5' primer and a J-beta primer mix. MiXCR, applied by TCRdb to the 5' RACE reads, yields one record per CDR3 protein. The profile shows about 1.8 million distinct CDR3 sequences, around 48% of them singletons. The sample taken for sequencing was blood. Receptors originate from a middle-aged woman in good health.

This clonotype was seen a few times. The chain has TRBV7-2 and TRBJ2-5; 14 bases line up with TRBD2. This CDR3 comprises 16 residues. Germline V CDR1 and CDR2: SGHTA, FQGNSA. Trimming cost V 0 bases and J 11 bases; bases outside gene matches: 8. CDR3 loop: CASSLAKGLAGEEQYF. CDR3 sequence (DNA): TGTGCCAGCAGCTTAGCGAAGGGACTAGCGGGGGAGGAGCAGTACTTC.

The gene calls are TRBV6-6 and TRBJ1-5, with TRBD1 matching over 9 bases. CDR1 is MNHNY, CDR2 SVGAGI, per germline (reference sequence). There are 13 residues in the CDR3. J gave up 4 bases and V 10 bases, and 5 bases lay outside the gene matches. The CDR3 sequence: CATRTGENQPQHF. The CDR3 nucleotides read TGTGCCACCCGGACAGGGGAAAATCAGCCCCAGCATTTT.

The rearrangement uses TRBV5-6 and TRBJ1-1; no clear D gene. The germline gives CDR1 SGHDT, CDR2 YYEEEE. The CDR3 length is 15 residues. Trimming left V 4 bases short and J 4 bases short, with 17 bases between. CDR3 protein: CASSPVTSGSTEAFF. DNA for the CDR3: TGTGCCAGCAGCCCGGTCACGTCGGGGAGCACTGAAGCTTTCTTT.

This clonotype was seen more than once but under ten times. This CDR3 reads CASSKDGYF. The CDR3 coding sequence is TGTGCCAGCAGCAAAGACGGGTACTTC. This chain uses TRBV21-1 with TRBJ2-5. TRBV21-1 is an annotated pseudogene. CDR3 size: 9 residues.

The rearrangement joins TRBV7-3 to TRBJ2-3; D may be TRBD1 or TRBD2 (6 bases each). The V end was cut by 0 bases, the J end by 2 bases, with 12 bases between. Germline assignment: CDR1 SGHTA and CDR2 FQGTGA. CDR3 length: 16 residues. CDR3 nucleotide sequence: TGTGCCAGCAGCTTAACGGCGGGACACCACACAGATACGCAGTATTTT. Translated: CASSLTAGHHTDTQYF.

The V and J genes are TRBV20-1 and TRBJ2-3, with 9 bases identical to TRBD1. Trimming at V came to 5 bases and at J to 4 bases, leaving 4 bases not matched to a gene. This CDR3 is built from 13 residues. CDR1 is DFQATT and CDR2 is SNEGSKA in the germline V gene (reference sequence). This CDR3 reads CSAGQGPPDTQYF. In DNA form, the CDR3 reads TGCAGTGCTGGACAGGGGCCCCCAGATACGCAGTATTTT.

A word on this clonotype: This may be a read error, as it is one base from a much larger clone. The genes are TRBV20-1 and TRBJ1-2; 7 bases map to TRBD1. The trim removed 1 base at V and 3 bases at J, leaving 2 bases unmatched. The CDR3 extends over 13 amino acids. CDR1 is DFQATT, CDR2 SNEGSKA, per germline (reference sequence). The CDR3 sequence is CSARAGTDYGYTF. As DNA, the CDR3 is TGCAGTGCTAGAGCCGGGACAGACTATGGCTACACCTTC.

The chain is built from TRBV29-1 and TRBJ2-7, with 9 bases that match TRBD1. The CDR3 runs 13 residues. The ends lost 6 bases at V and 3 bases at J; junction bases unmatched: 6. From germline, CDR1 is SQVTM and CDR2 ANQGSEA. In nucleotides, the CDR3 is TGCAGCGTCGGGACAGGGACCTTCTACGAGCAGTACTTC. Translating gives CSVGTGTFYEQYF.

This chain links TRBV6-2 or TRBV6-3 with TRBJ2-1, with TRBD2 matching 11 bases. The CDR3 runs 15 residues. With V trimmed by 6 bases and J by 4 bases, 5 bases remained unmatched. Germline V CDR1 and CDR2: MNHEY, SVGEGT. CDR3 coding DNA: TGTGCCAGCAGGCAACTAGCGGGGGCTTACAATGAGCAGTTCTTC. It specifies CASRQLAGAYNEQFF.

This chain connects TRBV20-1 to TRBJ2-1, with 9 bases fitting TRBD1. The CDR3 loop spans 15 amino acids. Germline V gives CDR1 DFQATT, CDR2 SNEGSKA (reference sequence). Unmatched junction bases numbered 8, after V lost 5 bases and J lost 3 bases. CDR3 nucleotides: TGCAGTGCTTATCCGGGACAGGGTTTCTACAATGAGCAGTTCTTC. This gives the protein CSAYPGQGFYNEQFF.

The gene calls are TRBV20-1 and TRBJ2-5; 7 bases agree with TRBD2. Germline V gene lookup returns CDR1 DFQATT and CDR2 SNEGSKA (reference sequence). The CDR3 covers 13 residues. The V segment lost 6 bases and the J segment 8 bases; nucleotides outside the gene matches: 12. CDR3 sequence (DNA): TGCAGTGCAGTTACAGCGGGGACTTCCACCCAGTACTTC. This sequence encodes CSAVTAGTSTQYF.

The CDR3 sequence: CASSEGGTDEQFF. The CDR3 coding sequence is TGTGCCAGCAGCGAGGGAGGGACAGATGAGCAGTTCTTC. The rearrangement links TRBV6-6 to TRBJ2-1, with D perhaps TRBD1 or TRBD2 (7 bases each). Deletions cut 6 bases from V and 8 bases from J, with 14 bases between. The CDR3 runs to 13 residues. Germline CDR1 reads MNHNY; CDR2 reads SVGAGI (reference sequence).